Listed below are T cell receptor beta chains from one sample, sequenced in a study of shared clonotypes between healthy human individuals. This table comes from immunoSEQ multiplex PCR, and its TCRdb copy is limited to in-frame clones, with some not included. The data contain approximately 980,000 clones, more than 75% of them singletons. Sequencing was carried out using memory CD4+ T cells sorted from blood. Receptor source: a man younger than 35 in good health. The CDR3 runs from the conserved cysteine through the conserved F or W. The D gene is left open where the match is weak. A row's size may be missing; if present it is once, few, many or a size class.

d_gene,v_gene,j_gene,abundance,CDR3aa,CDR3nt
.,TRBV11-2,TRBJ2-3,once,CASSLRPRSTDTQYF,TGTGCCAGCAGCTTAAGACCGAGGAGCACAGATACGCAGTATTTT
TRBD1,TRBV5-4,TRBJ1-1,few,CASSPADRFTEAFF,TGTGCCAGCAGCCCAGCGGACAGGTTCACTGAAGCTTTCTTT
TRBD1,TRBV6-1,TRBJ1-1,.,CASSVPPPGQGPEAFF,TGTGCCAGCAGTGTCCCACCCCCGGGACAGGGTCCTGAAGCTTTCTTT
TRBD2,TRBV30,TRBJ2-7,.,CAGSGTLSYEQYF,TGTGCCGGTAGCGGGACTCTCTCCTACGAGCAGTACTTC
.,TRBV4-1,TRBJ1-2,.,CASSPPSDGYTF,TGCGCCAGCAGCCCCCCCAGTGATGGCTACACCTTC
.,TRBV6-5,TRBJ1-6,once,CASSYQFPSYNSPLHF,TGTGCCAGCAGTTACCAGTTCCCCTCCTATAATTCACCCCTCCACTTT
.,TRBV10-3,TRBJ2-5,.,CATGGGGLETQYF,TGTGCCACAGGAGGAGGGGGGTTAGAGACCCAGTACTTC
TRBD1,TRBV5-4,TRBJ2-1,.,CASSFAGGNEQFF,TGTGCCAGCAGCTTTGCAGGGGGCAATGAGCAGTTCTTC
TRBD1,TRBV7-3,TRBJ1-1,once,CASSSVGQGGNRNTEAFF,TGTGCCAGCAGCTCCGTAGGACAGGGGGGAAATAGGAACACTGAAGCTTTCTTT
.,TRBV5-6,TRBJ2-5,.,CASSLGQSRETQYF,TGTGCCAGCAGCTTGGGGCAGAGCCGGGAGACCCAGTACTTC
.,TRBV15,TRBJ1-6,.,CATSREMTHNSPLHF,TGTGCCACCAGCAGAGAGATGACCCATAATTCACCCCTCCACTTT
TRBD1,TRBV7-9,TRBJ2-5,.,CASTTGTGGTKGGETQYF,TGTGCCAGCACCACCGGGACAGGGGGCACGAAGGGCGGAGAGACCCAGTACTTC
.,TRBV11-2,TRBJ2-5,.,CASSSEGTQYF,TGTGCCAGCAGCTCCGAAGGGACCCAGTACTTC
TRBD1,TRBV30,TRBJ2-1,many,CAWSPRDRIVGEQFF,TGTGCCTGGAGTCCCCGGGACAGAATTGTAGGTGAGCAGTTCTTC
.,TRBV19,TRBJ1-4,.,CASANHGDPNEKLFF,TGTGCCAGTGCCAACCACGGGGACCCTAATGAAAAACTGTTTTTT
.,TRBV6-1,TRBJ2-5,.,CAGLRVEISETQYF,TGTGCCGGCCTAAGGGTGGAGATTTCGGAGACCCAGTACTTC
TRBD1,TRBV7-2,TRBJ2-7,.,CASSPDRGPYEQYF,TGTGCCAGCAGCCCAGACAGGGGGCCCTACGAGCAGTACTTC
.,TRBV28,TRBJ1-2,.,CASNPGTHYGYTF,TGTGCCAGTAACCCCGGGACACACTATGGCTACACCTTC
.,TRBV5-6,TRBJ1-6,.,CASSLAAGPLHF,TGTGCCAGCAGCTTGGCGGCGGGACCCCTCCACTTT
TRBD2,TRBV9,TRBJ2-1,.,CASSTRLAGDVNEQFF,TGTGCCAGCAGCACCCGACTAGCGGGAGATGTAAATGAGCAGTTCTTC
TRBD1,TRBV6-5,TRBJ1-2,once,CASSYSAGGYGYTF,TGTGCCAGCAGTTACTCTGCAGGGGGGTATGGCTACACCTTC
TRBD2,TRBV30,TRBJ2-3,.,CAWSLSGRARADTQYF,TGTGCCTGGAGTTTAAGCGGGAGGGCCAGAGCAGATACGCAGTATTTT
TRBD1,TRBV28,TRBJ1-4,.,CASSSIGTGDEKLFF,TGTGCCAGCAGTAGTATAGGGACAGGGGATGAAAAACTGTTTTTT
TRBD1,TRBV15,TRBJ1-4,few,CATSSTGTGNEKLFF,TGTGCCACCAGCAGCACCGGGACAGGGAATGAAAAACTGTTTTTT
.,TRBV18,TRBJ2-5,.,CASSASGQETQYF,TGTGCCAGCTCCGCAAGCGGACAAGAGACCCAGTACTTC
.,TRBV6-5,TRBJ1-2,few,CASSYSMGDRYGYTF,TGTGCCAGCAGTTACTCGATGGGGGATAGGTATGGCTACACCTTC
.,TRBV7-2,TRBJ1-4,once,CASSLSRVQNEKLFF,TGTGCCAGCAGCCTCTCTAGGGTCCAAAATGAAAAACTGTTTTTT
.,TRBV10-2,TRBJ1-6,.,CASSDLTVSPLHF,TGCGCCAGCAGTGATCTGACAGTTTCACCCCTCCACTTT
.,TRBV5-1,TRBJ2-2,many,CASSLDVGTGELFF,TGCGCCAGCAGCTTGGACGTGGGCACCGGGGAGCTGTTTTTT
.,TRBV7-9,TRBJ1-1,few,CASSSGGNTEAFF,TGTGCCAGCAGTTCCGGGGGAAACACTGAAGCTTTCTTT
.,TRBV6-8,TRBJ2-5,once,CASSSLGRGLETQYF,TGTGCCAGCAGTTCCCTGGGAAGGGGGTTAGAGACCCAGTACTTC
TRBD2,TRBV28,TRBJ2-1,.,CASIYRGGAYNEQFF,TGTGCCAGCATTTACCGCGGGGGGGCCTACAATGAGCAGTTCTTC
.,TRBV6-1,TRBJ2-7,.,CASSRQNYEQYF,TGTGCCAGCAGTAGACAGAATTACGAGCAGTACTTC
.,TRBV7-7,TRBJ2-1,.,CASSLARDEQFF,TGTGCTAGCAGCTTAGCGAGGGATGAGCAGTTCTTC
TRBD2,TRBV5-4,TRBJ2-1,.,CASSSGTTYNEQFF,TGTGCCAGCAGCTCTGGGACTACGTACAATGAGCAGTTCTTC
.,TRBV11-3,TRBJ2-3,.,CASSLRGGGATDTQYF,TGTGCCAGCAGCTTACGCGGCGGAGGGGCAACAGATACGCAGTATTTT
TRBD1,TRBV19,TRBJ2-4,.,CASSDRVAKNIQYF,TGTGCCAGTAGTGACAGGGTAGCCAAAAACATTCAGTACTTC
.,TRBV1,TRBJ2-3,once,CTSSPLRGGPYKNTDTQYF,TGCACCAGCAGTCCCCTCCGGGGGGGGCCATATAAGAACACAGATACGCAGTATTTT
TRBD2,TRBV10-3,TRBJ2-1,.,CAILGGLAPGNEQFF,TGTGCCATCTTGGGGGGACTAGCCCCGGGTAATGAGCAGTTCTTC
.,TRBV9,TRBJ2-2,.,CASSVDPARGELFF,TGTGCCAGCAGCGTAGATCCCGCCCGGGGGGAGCTGTTTTTT
.,TRBV5-1,TRBJ2-1,.,CASSLAGPPNNEQFF,TGCGCCAGCAGCTTGGCGGGCCCTCCTAACAATGAGCAGTTCTTC
.,TRBV5-1,TRBJ1-2,.,CASSLGSAGYTF,TGCGCCAGCAGCTTAGGGTCCGCGGGCTACACCTTC
TRBD1,TRBV28,TRBJ1-2,few,CASSLQGANTF,TGTGCCAGCAGTTTACAGGGGGCGAACACCTTC
TRBD1,TRBV7-2,TRBJ1-1,.,CASREGQVRGFSALTEAFF,TGTGCCAGCAGGGAAGGACAGGTCAGGGGGTTTTCGGCGTTGACTGAAGCTTTCTTT
TRBD1,TRBV7-2,TRBJ2-7,.,CASSFRDRPYEQYF,TGTGCCAGCAGTTTCCGGGACAGGCCCTACGAGCAGTACTTC
TRBD1,TRBV27,TRBJ1-6,.,CASSFGGQTNSPLHF,TGTGCCAGCAGTTTTGGGGGACAGACTAATTCACCCCTCCACTTT
TRBD1,TRBV9,TRBJ1-5,.,CASTRDRVFRNQPQHF,TGTGCCAGCACCCGGGACAGGGTATTTCGCAATCAGCCCCAGCATTTT
.,TRBV10-3,TRBJ1-4,.,CAISDRLDEKLFF,TGTGCCATCAGTGACAGATTAGATGAAAAACTGTTTTTT